One and the same sample provided the 32 T cell receptor beta chains below, sequenced in a study of technical replicates of blood from a few donors. Data came from immunoSEQ multiplex PCR; TCRdb stores just in-frame clones and leaves some out. The data contain under 55,000 clones, about 96% of them singletons. Sequencing input: T cells isolated from PBMCs. The receptor set was obtained from a human donor in good health.

This clone is a singleton in its sample. V usage is TRBV4-3 and J usage is TRBJ2-7; D ambiguous. CDR3 length: 14 residues. Germline V gives CDR1 LGHNA, CDR2 YSLEER. Trimming shortened V by 1 base and J by 0 bases, and 7 bases separated the two germline ends. The CDR3 sequence is CASSQAYSSYEQYF. The CDR3, as DNA: TGCGCCAGCAGCCAAGCTTATAGCTCCTACGAGCAGTACTTC.

The chain links TRBV30 to TRBJ1-5; 8 bases are shared with TRBD1. CDR1 is GTSNPN and CDR2 is SVGIG in the germline V gene (reference sequence). V lost 3 bases and J lost 5; bases outside the gene matches: 9. The CDR3 has 15 amino acids. The chain's CDR3 is CAWRGDRPLDQPQHF. DNA for the CDR3: TGTGCCTGGAGGGGGGACAGGCCCCTGGATCAGCCCCAGCATTTT. Filled out from reference TRBV30 and TRBJ1-5, the complete variable domain reads SQTIHQWPATLVQPVGSPLSLECTVEGTSNPNLYWYRQAAGRGLQLLFYSVGIGQISSEVPQNLSASRPQDRQFILSSKKLLLSDSGFYLCAWRGDRPLDQPQHFGDGTRLSIL.

The V gene is TRBV4-3, the J gene TRBJ2-1, with D tentatively TRBD2 (5 bases). V lost 1 base, J lost 4 bases, and 14 bases lay in between. In germline, CDR1 is LGHNA, CDR2 YSLEER. CDR3 size: 16 residues. CDR3 coding DNA: TGCGCCAGCAGCCAAGCCCAAGGCGGGCCTTACAATGAGCAGTTCTTC. Translating it yields CASSQAQGGPYNEQFF.

This chain connects TRBV6-6 to TRBJ1-5; unclear D gene. Trimming cost V 6 bases and J 0 bases, with 9 bases left between them. Germline V CDR1 and CDR2: MNHNY, SVGAGI (reference sequence). CDR3 length equals 14 residues. The CDR3 here is CASSSRFSNQPQHF. CDR3 in DNA: TGTGCCAGCAGCTCCCGTTTTAGCAATCAGCCCCAGCATTTT.

The chain joins TRBV13 to TRBJ2-4; TRBD1 matches 7 bases. The germline CDR1 and CDR2 sequences are PRHDT and FYEKMQ (reference sequence). Trimming cost V 5 bases and J 5 bases; bases outside gene matches: 3. The CDR3 has 13 residues. The CDR3 DNA reads as TGTGCCAGCAGCCCCGGACAGGAAAACATTCAGTACTTC. As protein: CASSPGQENIQYF.

On this clone: In the same sample, other DNA sequences code for this CDR3. The chain joins TRBV19 to TRBJ1-5, with 9 bases aligning to TRBD1. V trimming: 6 bases; J trimming: 2 bases; junction bases outside the gene matches: 2. This CDR3 region has 14 residues. Per germline, CDR1 LNHDA and CDR2 SQIVND (reference sequence). CDR3 sequence: CASRRTGGNQPQHF. CDR3 DNA: TGTGCCAGTAGGAGGACAGGGGGCAATCAGCCCCAGCATTTT. Looking up the rest from reference TRBV19 and TRBJ1-5 gives the full variable domain: DGGITQSPKYLFRKEGQNVTLSCEQNLNHDAMYWYRQDPGQGLRLIYYSQIVNDFQKGDIAEGYSVSREKKESFPLTVTSAQKNPTAFYLCASRRTGGNQPQHFGDGTRLSIL.

This clone came up a few times. The V gene is TRBV28, the J gene TRBJ2-7, with D possibly matching TRBD1 (6 bases). The CDR3 sequence is 14 residues long. From germline, CDR1 is MDHEN and CDR2 SYDVKM. Trimming took 7 bases from V and 1 from J, leaving 14 bases between them. The CDR3 region has the DNA TGTGCCAGCATTACAGGGTGGCCATCCTACGAGCAGTACTTC. Encoded protein: CASITGWPSYEQYF.

The chain recombines TRBV2 with TRBJ2-7; D is undetermined. CDR1 is SNHLY, CDR2 FYNNEI, per germline. Trimming took 10 bases from V and 0 from J, leaving 13 bases between them. This CDR3 spans 13 amino acids. The CDR3 bases are TGTGCCATTAACTTCCATAGCTCCTACGAGCAGTACTTC. Amino acids: CAINFHSSYEQYF.

The chain has TRBV7-9 and TRBJ1-5; 7 nucleotides align to TRBD1. This CDR3 has 12 amino acids. Germline-derived CDR1 and CDR2 are SEHNR and FQNEAQ (reference sequence). With 5 bases clipped from V and 7 bases from J, the junction kept 2 bases outside the gene matches. CDR3 in DNA: TGTGCCAGCAGCCGGGACAGCCAGCCCCAGCATTTT. This sequence encodes CASSRDSQPQHF.

This clone was counted a single time. The chain combines TRBV9 with TRBJ1-1, with D perhaps matching TRBD1 (6 bases). V dropped 3 bases and J dropped 1 base, with 13 bases sitting between them. The CDR3 has 15 residues. Germline loops: CDR1 SGDLS, CDR2 YYNGEE. CDR3 region: CASSERTEWNTEAFF. The CDR3 DNA sequence: TGTGCCAGCAGCGAGAGGACAGAGTGGAACACTGAAGCTTTCTTT. Looking up the rest from reference TRBV9 and TRBJ1-1 gives the full variable domain: DSGVTQTPKHLITATGQRVTLRCSPRSGDLSVYWYQQSLDQGLQFLIQYYNGEERAKGNILERFSAQQFPDLHSELNLSSLELGDSALYFCASSERTEWNTEAFFGQGTRLTVV.

The chain joins TRBV2 to TRBJ1-2; 8 nucleotides align to TRBD1. CDR3 length: 15 residues. Germline V lookup: CDR1 SNHLY, CDR2 FYNNEI. V lost 10 bases, J lost 8 bases, and 18 bases stayed unmatched. The CDR3 DNA reads as TGTGCCAAAGCGTTTAAACCGGGACAGGAGGTCGGCTACACCTTC. It is translated as CAKAFKPGQEVGYTF.

The genes are TRBV18 and TRBJ2-7; D perhaps matches TRBD2 (5 bases). This CDR3 has 15 amino acids. Looked up from germline, CDR1 is KGHSH and CDR2 is LQKENI. With 3 bases removed from V and 0 bases from J, the gap between germline ends came to 12 bases. This CDR3 is CASSPETISSYEQYF. For the CDR3, the DNA is TGTGCCAGCTCACCCGAGACTATTTCCTCCTACGAGCAGTACTTC. Together with reference TRBV18 and TRBJ2-7, the CDR3 gives the full variable domain: NAGVMQNPRHLVRRRGQEARLRCSPMKGHSHVYWYRQLPEEGLKFMVYLQKENIIDESGMPKERFSAEFPKEGPSILRIQQVVRGDSAAYFCASSPETISSYEQYFGPGTRLTVT.

This chain joins TRBV7-8 and TRBJ2-1; 8 bases agree with TRBD2. The CDR3 is 18 residues long. Trimming at V came to 3 bases and at J to 5 bases, leaving 15 bases not matched to a gene. Germline V gives CDR1 SGHVS, CDR2 FQNEAQ. The CDR3 region has the DNA TGTGCCAGCAGCTTTGGCTTGGCGGGAGGCCCCCTCCACAATGAGCAGTTCTTC. Residues: CASSFGLAGGPLHNEQFF.

This clone was found a few times. V and J are TRBV27 and TRBJ1-5; tentative D call: TRBD1 (5 bases). CDR1 MNHEY and CDR2 SMNVEV come from the germline V gene (reference sequence). V gave up 0 bases and J gave up 1 base, with 7 bases separating them. CDR3 length: 15 amino acids. The CDR3: CASSLSAGSNQPQHF. CDR3 nucleotides: TGTGCCAGCAGTTTATCCGCAGGGAGCAATCAGCCCCAGCATTTT.

The gene calls are TRBV28 and TRBJ2-7; 7 bases align to TRBD2. The CDR3 totals 16 residues. Losses at the gene ends were 2 bases for V and 5 bases for J; bases not matched to a gene: 12. Germline V gene lookup returns CDR1 MDHEN and CDR2 SYDVKM. CDR3 sequence (DNA): TGTGCCAGCAGTTTAATCCCGGAAGCGGGATACCACGAGCAGTACTTC. It specifies CASSLIPEAGYHEQYF.

The rearrangement links TRBV30 to TRBJ1-4; tentative D call: TRBD1 (5 bases). With 2 bases removed from V and 4 bases from J, the gap between germline ends came to 11 bases. This CDR3 comprises 14 residues. In germline, CDR1 is GTSNPN, CDR2 SVGIG (reference sequence). CDR3 protein: CAWSQTAHNEKLFF. The DNA for the CDR3 is TGTGCCTGGAGTCAGACAGCCCATAATGAAAAACTGTTTTTT.

The chain has TRBV6-5 and TRBJ2-7; 9 bases are shared with TRBD2. Germline V gene sequence: CDR1 MNHEY, CDR2 SVGAGI. V shed 6 bases and J 3 bases; nucleotides not matched to a gene: 6. CDR3 size: 14 residues. The CDR3 loop is CASSEGLAFYEQYF. The DNA of the CDR3 is TGTGCCAGCAGCGAAGGACTAGCGTTCTACGAGCAGTACTTC.

V usage is TRBV5-4 and J usage is TRBJ1-4, with TRBD1 as a possible D gene (5 bases). This CDR3 contains 15 residues. CDR1 and CDR2 from the germline V gene are SGHNT and YYREEE (reference sequence). Deletions cut 0 bases from V and 8 bases from J, with 14 bases between. The CDR3, as DNA: TGTGCCAGCAGCTTGGTGGGGGACGGAGGGGAAAAACTGTTTTTT. Translation: CASSLVGDGGEKLFF.

The chain combines TRBV7-3 with TRBJ1-5; the D gene is possibly TRBD1 (6 bases). Between the trimmed V and J ends, which lost 5 bases and 4 bases, there was a span of 18 bases. This CDR3 has 16 amino acids. Germline CDR1 and CDR2: SGHTA and FQGTGA. The CDR3 reads CASSLDGTLKNQPQHF. The CDR3 DNA reads as TGTGCCAGCAGCCTGGATGGGACACTTAAAAATCAGCCCCAGCATTTT.

The chain is built from TRBV6-1 and TRBJ1-5; no firm D call. Trimming took off 8 bases at V and 3 bases at J, with 14 bases between the two ends. CDR3 length equals 14 residues. In germline, CDR1 is MNHNS, CDR2 SASEGT. CDR3 amino acids: CASHPTGTNQPQHF. CDR3 nucleotides: TGTGCCAGCCATCCGACGGGAACCAATCAGCCCCAGCATTTT.

The CDR3 sequence is CASSVVGAGDIQYF. The CDR3 bases are TGTGCCAGCAGCGTAGTGGGTGCGGGGGACATTCAGTACTTC. The chain has TRBV9 and TRBJ2-4; 7 nucleotides agree with TRBD2. Looked up from germline, CDR1 is SGDLS and CDR2 is YYNGEE. This CDR3 comprises 14 residues. V dropped 0 bases and J dropped 8; count of bases not matched to a gene: 5. The full variable domain, rest sourced from reference TRBV9 and TRBJ2-4, is DSGVTQTPKHLITATGQRVTLRCSPRSGDLSVYWYQQSLDQGLQFLIQYYNGEERAKGNILERFSAQQFPDLHSELNLSSLELGDSALYFCASSVVGAGDIQYFGAGTRLSVL.

This chain links TRBV4-1 with TRBJ1-2; D gene ambiguous. The V gene's germline CDR1 is MGHRA and CDR2 YSYEKL. The CDR3 contains 12 residues. V lost 0 bases to trimming and J lost 8 bases, with 7 bases between them. This CDR3 reads CASSQEFGGYTF. The CDR3 DNA is TGCGCCAGCAGCCAAGAATTTGGCGGCTACACCTTC.

In its sample, this clone was seen once. The rearrangement links TRBV27 to TRBJ1-1, with D perhaps matching TRBD1 (5 bases). CDR1 is MNHEY and CDR2 is SMNVEV in the germline V gene (reference sequence). With 3 bases removed from V and 0 bases from J, the gap between germline ends came to 11 bases. The CDR3 loop spans 15 amino acids. The CDR3 DNA is TGTGCCAGCAGTTTGGGGCAGCCTCTGAACACTGAAGCTTTCTTT. Protein product: CASSLGQPLNTEAFF.

This chain links TRBV7-2 with TRBJ2-7; 8 positions match TRBD1. CDR1 is SGHTA, CDR2 FQGNSA, per germline. J lost 0 bases, V lost 5 bases, and 9 bases had no gene match. The CDR3 loop spans 16 amino acids. The CDR3 DNA sequence: TGTGCCAGCAGCCCGTCGGGGACAGGCTTCTCCTACGAGCAGTACTTC. It is translated as CASSPSGTGFSYEQYF.

This clone was seen once. The chain carries TRBV7-9 and TRBJ2-1; 7 positions match TRBD1. CDR1 and CDR2 (germline): SEHNR, FQNEAQ (reference sequence). V trimming: 3 bases; J trimming: 9 bases; junction bases outside the gene matches: 2. This CDR3 region has 12 residues. The CDR3 region has the DNA TGTGCCAGCAGCTTGACAGGGACTGAGCAGTTCTTC. The encoded protein is CASSLTGTEQFF.

The V and J genes are TRBV29-1 and TRBJ1-3; weak D call: TRBD1 (5 bases). The ends were cut back, 7 bases at V and 8 bases at J, with 12 bases in the middle. CDR3 length: 11 residues. Germline CDR1 reads SQVTM; CDR2 reads ANQGSEA. CDR3 loop: CSGGGEHTIYF. The CDR3 nucleotides are TGCAGCGGCGGGGGGGAGCACACCATATATTTT.

J is TRBJ2-7 and V is TRBV6-4, with D possibly matching TRBD1 (8 bases). Germline CDR1 reads MRHNA; CDR2 reads SNTAGT. V gave up 6 bases and J gave up 3 bases, with 18 bases separating them. This CDR3 has 15 amino acids. CDR3 protein: CASSQGASGNYEQYF. CDR3 DNA sequence: TGTGCCAGCAGCCAGGGGGCAAGCGGGAACTACGAGCAGTACTTC.

The chain couples TRBV5-1 to TRBJ1-1; 8 bases agree with TRBD1. Losses at the gene ends were 2 bases for V and 3 bases for J; bases not matched to a gene: 6. The germline gives CDR1 SGHRS, CDR2 YFSETQ. The CDR3 runs to 15 residues. The CDR3 nucleotides read TGCGCCAGCAGCTTTGCGACAGGGGTAGACACTGAAGCTTTCTTT. Protein product: CASSFATGVDTEAFF.

The chain carries TRBV5-1 and TRBJ2-7; weak D call: TRBD2 (6 bases). V shed 4 bases and J shed 1 base, with 12 bases lying between them. Looked up from germline, CDR1 is SGHRS and CDR2 is YFSETQ. This CDR3 region has 14 residues. CDR3: CASSLGGGSYEQYF. Here the CDR3 DNA reads TGCGCCAGCAGCCTGGGAGGAGGGTCCTACGAGCAGTACTTC.

CDR3 bases: TGTGCCAGCAGCCAAGCGGTACAGGTCCGGGAGCAGTACTTC. Translation: CASSQAVQVREQYF. The chain couples TRBV14 to TRBJ2-7; possibly TRBD1 for D (5 bases). This CDR3 contains 14 residues. The V gene's germline CDR1 is SGHDN and CDR2 FVKESK. Trimming took off 1 base at V and 7 bases at J, with 14 bases between the two ends.

The chain carries TRBV6-1 and TRBJ1-5, with 9 bases that match TRBD1. Germline lookup yields CDR1 MNHNS and CDR2 SASEGT. V shed 6 bases, J shed 6 bases, and the junction held 9 bases outside the gene matches. The CDR3 sequence is 15 residues long. Here the CDR3 reads CASRVRDREVQPQHF. DNA for the CDR3: TGTGCCAGCAGGGTCCGGGACAGGGAGGTTCAGCCCCAGCATTTT.

This chain connects TRBV6-5 to TRBJ2-7; 10 nucleotides line up with TRBD1. Trimming took 0 bases from V and 5 from J; bases not matched to a gene: 7. CDR3 length: 16 amino acids. CDR1 MNHEY and CDR2 SVGAGI come from the germline V gene. CDR3 DNA: TGTGCCAGCAGTTACTCGATGGACAGGGGGGGGAACGAGCAGTACTTC. It specifies CASSYSMDRGGNEQYF.